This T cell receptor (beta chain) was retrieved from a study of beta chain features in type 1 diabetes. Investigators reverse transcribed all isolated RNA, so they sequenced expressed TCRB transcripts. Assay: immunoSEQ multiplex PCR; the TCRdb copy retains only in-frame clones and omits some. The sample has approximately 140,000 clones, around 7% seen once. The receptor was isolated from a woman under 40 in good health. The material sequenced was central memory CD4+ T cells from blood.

The CDR3 protein is CASDSLGTDTQYF. Here the CDR3 DNA reads TGTGCCAGCGATAGCTTGGGCACAGATACGCAGTATTTT. This chain joins TRBV6-5 and TRBJ2-3, with no clear D. The ends were cut back, 8 bases at V and 1 base at J, with 10 bases in the middle. Germline V lookup: CDR1 MNHEY, CDR2 SVGAGI. The CDR3 has 13 amino acids.